The present T cell receptor (beta chain) was sequenced within a study of identical twins. This clonotype was counted only a few times. Its antigen remains unknown. Points from the study as a whole: Excess twin sharing in beta out-of-frame sequences was weaker.

TCRdb ran MiXCR on the 5' RACE reads and lists one entry per CDR3 protein. The sample has 400,000 to 500,000 distinct CDR3 sequences; approximately 14% are singletons. Germline CDR1 reads MNHNY; CDR2 reads SVGAGI (reference sequence). The CDR3 covers 13 residues. Between the trimmed V and J ends, which lost 5 bases and 4 bases, there was a span of 9 bases. The same data also contributed to another study, on yellow fever vaccine responses in identical twins.

Sequenced input: CD4+ T cells sorted from blood. The genes are TRBV6-6 and TRBJ1-5; D is possibly TRBD1 (5 bases). The receptor's source is a woman aged 18-30 years in good health. The CDR3 nucleotides read TGTGCCAGCAGTGTGGGACGGAATCAGCCCCAGCATTTT. Translation: CASSVGRNQPQHF.